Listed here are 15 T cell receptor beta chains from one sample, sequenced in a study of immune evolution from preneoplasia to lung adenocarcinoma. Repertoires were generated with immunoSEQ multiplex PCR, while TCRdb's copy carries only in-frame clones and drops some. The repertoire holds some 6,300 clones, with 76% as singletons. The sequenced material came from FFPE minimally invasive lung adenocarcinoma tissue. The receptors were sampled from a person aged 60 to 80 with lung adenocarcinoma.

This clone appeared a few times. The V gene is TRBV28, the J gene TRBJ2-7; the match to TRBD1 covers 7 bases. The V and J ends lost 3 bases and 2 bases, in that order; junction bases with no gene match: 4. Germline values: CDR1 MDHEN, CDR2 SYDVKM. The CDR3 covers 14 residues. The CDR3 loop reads CASSFSGGTYEQYF. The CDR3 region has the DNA TGTGCCAGCAGTTTCTCAGGGGGAACCTACGAGCAGTACTTC.

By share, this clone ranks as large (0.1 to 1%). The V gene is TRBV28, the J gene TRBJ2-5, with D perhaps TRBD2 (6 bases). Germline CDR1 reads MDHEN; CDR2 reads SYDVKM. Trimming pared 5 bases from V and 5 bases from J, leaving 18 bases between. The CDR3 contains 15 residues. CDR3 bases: TGTGCCAGCAGTCAATTGTCCGGACTAAGGGAGACCCAGTACTTC. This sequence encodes CASSQLSGLRETQYF.

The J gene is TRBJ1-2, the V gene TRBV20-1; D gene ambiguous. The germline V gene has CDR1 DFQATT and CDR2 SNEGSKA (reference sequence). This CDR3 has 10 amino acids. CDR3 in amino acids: CSAYVYGYTF. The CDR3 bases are TGCAGCGCCTACGTCTATGGCTACACCTTC.

The CDR3 loop is CAWTSGNTGELFF. CDR3 sequence (DNA): TGTGCCTGGACTAGCGGGAACACCGGGGAGCTGTTTTTT. The chain employs TRBV30 and TRBJ2-2; TRBD2 agrees at 7 bases. V was pared by 4 bases and J by 1 base, with 0 bases of the junction left unmatched. CDR3 length equals 13 residues. Germline CDR1 GTSNPN, CDR2 SVGIG (reference sequence).

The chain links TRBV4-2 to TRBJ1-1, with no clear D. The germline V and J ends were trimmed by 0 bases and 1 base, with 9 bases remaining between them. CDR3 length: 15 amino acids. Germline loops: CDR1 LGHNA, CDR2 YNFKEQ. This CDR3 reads CASSQDVGKNTEAFF. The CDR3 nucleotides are TGTGCCAGCAGCCAAGATGTCGGAAAGAACACTGAAGCTTTCTTT.

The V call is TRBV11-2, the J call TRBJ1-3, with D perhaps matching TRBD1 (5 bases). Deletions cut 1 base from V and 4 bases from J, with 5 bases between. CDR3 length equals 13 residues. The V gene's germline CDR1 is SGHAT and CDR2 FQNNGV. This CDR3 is CASSLGTGNTIYF. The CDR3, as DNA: TGTGCCAGCAGCTTAGGGACAGGAAACACCATATATTTT.

This chain's CDR3 is CASSGYIGQLQETQYF. CDR3 nucleotide sequence: TGTGCCAGTAGTGGATACATTGGACAGTTACAAGAGACCCAGTACTTC. The chain combines TRBV19 with TRBJ2-5, with a possible D match to TRBD1 (6 bases). Germline-derived CDR1 and CDR2 are LNHDA and SQIVND (reference sequence). Trimming shortened V by 5 bases and J by 2 bases, and 18 bases separated the two germline ends. CDR3 length: 16 residues. Full variable domain (outside the CDR3, taken from reference TRBV19 and TRBJ2-5): DGGITQSPKYLFRKEGQNVTLSCEQNLNHDAMYWYRQDPGQGLRLIYYSQIVNDFQKGDIAEGYSVSREKKESFPLTVTSAQKNPTAFYLCASSGYIGQLQETQYFGPGTRLLVL.

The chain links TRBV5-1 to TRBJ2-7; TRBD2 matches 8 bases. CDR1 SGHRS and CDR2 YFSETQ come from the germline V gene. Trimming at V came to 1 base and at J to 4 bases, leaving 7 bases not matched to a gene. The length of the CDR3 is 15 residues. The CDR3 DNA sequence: TGCGCCAGCAGCTTGTCAGCGGGAGATGGGTACGAGCAGTACTTC. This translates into CASSLSAGDGYEQYF.

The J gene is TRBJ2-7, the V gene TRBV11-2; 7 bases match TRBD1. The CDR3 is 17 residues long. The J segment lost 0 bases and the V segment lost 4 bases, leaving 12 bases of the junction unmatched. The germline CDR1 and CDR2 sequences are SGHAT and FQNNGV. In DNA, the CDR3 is TGTGCCAGCAGCTCCAGAACGACAGGGCTAACCTCCTACGAGCAGTACTTC. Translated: CASSSRTTGLTSYEQYF.

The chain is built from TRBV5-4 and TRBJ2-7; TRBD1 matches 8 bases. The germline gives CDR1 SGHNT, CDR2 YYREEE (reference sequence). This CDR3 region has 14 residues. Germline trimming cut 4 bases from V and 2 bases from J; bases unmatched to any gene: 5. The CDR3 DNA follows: TGTGCCAGCAGCCAGGACAGGGTCACCTACGAGCAGTACTTC. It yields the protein CASSQDRVTYEQYF.

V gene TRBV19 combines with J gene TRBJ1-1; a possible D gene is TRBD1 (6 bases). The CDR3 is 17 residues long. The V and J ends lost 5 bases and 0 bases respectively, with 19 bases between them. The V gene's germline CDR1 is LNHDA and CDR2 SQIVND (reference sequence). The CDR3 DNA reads TGTGCCAGTAGTGCGAACCCTAGGGACACTCTGAACACTGAAGCTTTCTTT. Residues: CASSANPRDTLNTEAFF.

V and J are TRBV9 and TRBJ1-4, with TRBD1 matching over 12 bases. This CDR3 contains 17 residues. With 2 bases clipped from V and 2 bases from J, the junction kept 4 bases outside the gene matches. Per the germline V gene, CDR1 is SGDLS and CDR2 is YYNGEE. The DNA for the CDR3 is TGTGCCAGCAGCGTGGGACAGGGGGCATCGACTAATGAAAAACTGTTTTTT. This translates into CASSVGQGASTNEKLFF.

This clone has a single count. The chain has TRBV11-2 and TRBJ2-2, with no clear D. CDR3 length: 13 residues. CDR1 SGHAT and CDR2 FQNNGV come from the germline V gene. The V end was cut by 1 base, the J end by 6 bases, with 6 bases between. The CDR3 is CASSLAPSGELFF. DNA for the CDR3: TGTGCCAGCAGCTTAGCCCCCTCCGGGGAGCTGTTTTTT.

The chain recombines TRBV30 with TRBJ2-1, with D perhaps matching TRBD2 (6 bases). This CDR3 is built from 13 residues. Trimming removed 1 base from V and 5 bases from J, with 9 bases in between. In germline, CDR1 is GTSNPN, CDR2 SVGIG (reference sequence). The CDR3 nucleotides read TGTGCCTGGAGTGAGACTAGACACAATGAGCAGTTCTTC. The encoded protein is CAWSETRHNEQFF.

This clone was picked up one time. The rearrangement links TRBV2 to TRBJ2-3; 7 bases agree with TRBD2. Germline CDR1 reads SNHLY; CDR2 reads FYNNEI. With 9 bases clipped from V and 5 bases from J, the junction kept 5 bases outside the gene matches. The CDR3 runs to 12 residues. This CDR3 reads CASWGGVDTQYF. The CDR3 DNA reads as TGTGCCAGTTGGGGGGGGGTAGATACGCAGTATTTT.